The clone carrying this T cell receptor beta chain has just a few counts. These data are taken from a study of blood T cell repertoires in COVID-19. Study-level background: COVID-19 samples collected from the United States, Italy and Spain covered acute and convalescent phases. PBMCs, B-cell-depleted T cells, or T cells were the source of the cDNA or gDNA that made up the material.

The V and J ends lost 6 bases and 6 bases, in that order; junction bases with no gene match: 3. CDR3 length: 13 residues. The V gene's germline CDR1 is MNHEY and CDR2 SMNVEV (reference sequence). Original analysis: How many nucleated cells were present was estimated from reference gene primer amplification. TCRdb's table, derived via immunoSEQ multiplex PCR, lists solely in-frame clones and lacks some. That table is the source of V, J and clone size, and D and trimming were worked out from the DNA. The table has tens of thousands of clones, about nine tenths seen once. The genes are TRBV27 and TRBJ1-5; 9 bases match TRBD1. Sequenced input: peripheral blood. This sequence originates from a man aged 45-60 years with active COVID-19. The CDR3 loop is CASSTGGFQPQHF. In DNA form, the CDR3 reads TGTGCCAGCAGCACAGGGGGCTTTCAGCCCCAGCATTTT.